Listed below are T cell receptor beta chains from one sample, sequenced in a study of blood T cells in healthy people across ages. TCRdb ran MiXCR on the 5' RACE reads and lists one entry per CDR3 protein. The sample shows about a million distinct CDR3 sequences, 51% of them seen only once. Sequenced sample: blood. These TCRs come from a woman in her sixties or seventies in good health. The CDR3 runs from the conserved cysteine through the conserved F or W. The D gene is left open where the match is weak. A clone size is listed for some rows: how often the clone was seen (once, few, many), or a class if it is expanded.

>TRBJ1-6|TRBV28|TRBD1|few
TGTGCCAGCAGGCCAACAGGGGTTTCACCCCTCCACTTT
CASRPTGVSPLHF
>TRBJ2-7|TRBV6-2/TRBV6-3|.|few
TGTGCCAGCAGTCCGCACACGAGCTCCTACGAGCAGTACTTC
CASSPHTSSYEQYF
>TRBJ1-1|TRBV6-5|TRBD1|.
TGTGCCAGCACAGGGGGTTCCCGGGGTGAAGCTTTCTTT
CASTGGSRGEAFF
>TRBJ2-3|TRBV6-6|TRBD2|.
TGTGCCAGCAGTTACTCCCGGACTAGGGCAGATACGCAGTATTTT
CASSYSRTRADTQYF
>TRBJ2-3|TRBV29-1|.|.
TGCAGCGTATCACTTGCGGTCGGTACGCAGTATTTT
CSVSLAVGTQYF
>TRBJ1-2|TRBV6-2/TRBV6-3|.|.
TGTGCCAGCAGACCTCGGGGCGGAGCGGCGTATGGCTACACCTTC
CASRPRGGAAYGYTF
>TRBJ2-5|TRBV28|TRBD1|few
TGTGCCACTACAGGGGGCTGGGAGACCCAGTACTTC
CATTGGWETQYF
>TRBJ2-7|TRBV28|TRBD1|.
TGTGCCAGCAGTCCCGGGACAGGGTATAGCTCCTACGAGCAGTACTTC
CASSPGTGYSSYEQYF
>TRBJ2-7|TRBV27|.|.
TGTGCCAGCAGTTACCGGCAAAACTCCTACGAGCAGTACTTC
CASSYRQNSYEQYF
>TRBJ1-1|TRBV5-1|.|.
TGCGCCAGCAGCTTGGTGGGACATAGGAACACTGAAGCTTTCTTT
CASSLVGHRNTEAFF
>TRBJ1-2|TRBV7-9|.|.
TGTGCCAGCAGCTTATATGACCTCAACTATGGCTACACCTTC
CASSLYDLNYGYTF
>TRBJ2-7|TRBV4-2|.|.
TGTGCCAGCAGCCAAGAGCTACAGCCCCCCATCTACGAGCAGTACTTC
CASSQELQPPIYEQYF
>TRBJ2-5|TRBV12-3/TRBV12-4|.|.
TGTGCCAGCAGTTTATTGGGGTCAGCGGTAGGACAAGAGACCCAGTACTTC
CASSLLGSAVGQETQYF
>TRBJ1-5|TRBV2|.|few
TGTGCCAGCAAAAGGACCTTGGAGCCCCAGCATTTT
CASKRTLEPQHF
>TRBJ2-7|TRBV20-1|TRBD1|.
TGCAGTGCCACGACAGGGACGACCTACGAGCAGTACTTC
CSATTGTTYEQYF
>TRBJ2-4|TRBV9|TRBD1|.
TGTGCCAGCAGCGTAGGAGGGGGCTCGAACATTCAGTACTTC
CASSVGGGSNIQYF
>TRBJ1-4|TRBV21-1|.|.
TGTGCCAGCAGCAAAGGGGACAGGGCCAATGAAAAACTGTTTTTT
CASSKGDRANEKLFF
>TRBJ2-4|TRBV20-1|TRBD1|.
TGCAGTGCTAGAGAGGGGGTGGGACAGGGGAGAAAAAACATTCAGTACTTC
CSAREGVGQGRKNIQYF
>TRBJ2-2|TRBV24-1|TRBD1|many
TGTGCCACCAGGGGACAGGGGGCCACCGGGGAGCTGTTTTTT
CATRGQGATGELFF
>TRBJ2-3|TRBV7-3|.|.
TGTGCCAGCAGCTTAAACCCGTATCCCCCAGATACGCAGTATTTT
CASSLNPYPPDTQYF
>TRBJ1-1|TRBV12-3/TRBV12-4|.|.
TGTGCCAGCAGTTTTAGGACGGAAGACACTGAAGCTTTCTTT
CASSFRTEDTEAFF
>TRBJ1-1|TRBV5-1|.|.
TGCGCCAGCAGAACGCGGGGCGGGGACACTGAAGCTTTCTTT
CASRTRGGDTEAFF
>TRBJ2-2|TRBV15|.|.
TGTGCCACCAGCAGAGATCCGACTACAACCGGGGAGCTGTTTTTT
CATSRDPTTTGELFF